Listed below are T cell receptor beta chains from one sample, sequenced in a study of neurological immune-mediated disorders. Each CDR3 protein gets one entry after TCRdb re-called the 5' RACE reads with MiXCR. The profile shows some 47,000 distinct CDR3 sequences, 20% to 25% of them singletons. Sequencing was done on a sample of PBMCs. The receptors shown here come from a man between 60 and 70 years old with HTLV-1-associated myelopathy (HAM/TSP). Each CDR3 is given with its conserved first and last residue. Fields, in order: J gene, V gene, D gene, clone size, CDR3 protein, CDR3 DNA. A D gene is named only where the DNA matches it firmly. Only some rows state a clone size, as once, few, many or a class for expanded clones.

J gene: TRBJ2-1
V gene: TRBV15
D gene: .
clone size: .
CDR3 protein: CATSRDKGNEQFF
CDR3 DNA: TGTGCCACCAGCAGAGATAAAGGGAATGAGCAGTTCTTC

J gene: TRBJ1-5
V gene: TRBV6-5
D gene: .
clone size: many
CDR3 protein: CASSFGGSNQPQHF
CDR3 DNA: TGTGCCAGCAGTTTCGGGGGTAGCAATCAGCCCCAGCATTTT

J gene: TRBJ2-3
V gene: TRBV3-1
D gene: .
clone size: many
CDR3 protein: CASSQDARVDTQYF
CDR3 DNA: TGTGCCAGCAGCCAAGATGCTAGAGTGGATACGCAGTATTTT

J gene: TRBJ1-3
V gene: TRBV28
D gene: .
clone size: .
CDR3 protein: CASSGVLSGDRGNTIYF
CDR3 DNA: TGTGCCAGCAGTGGGGTCCTGAGCGGGGATCGAGGAAACACCATATATTTT

J gene: TRBJ2-7
V gene: TRBV7-9
D gene: .
clone size: many
CDR3 protein: CASSWNLRYEQYF
CDR3 DNA: TGTGCCAGCAGCTGGAACCTCCGGTACGAGCAGTACTTC

J gene: TRBJ2-1
V gene: TRBV30
D gene: .
clone size: many
CDR3 protein: CAWSVGRLSFF
CDR3 DNA: TGTGCCTGGAGTGTCGGGCGGCTGTCATTCTTC

J gene: TRBJ2-5
V gene: TRBV7-8
D gene: .
clone size: many
CDR3 protein: CASSLAGQPETQYF
CDR3 DNA: TGTGCCAGCAGCTTAGCGGGTCAGCCAGAGACCCAGTACTTC

J gene: TRBJ2-1
V gene: TRBV11-1
D gene: .
clone size: many
CDR3 protein: CASSPRSINNEQFF
CDR3 DNA: TGTGCCAGCAGCCCTAGGTCTATAAACAATGAGCAGTTCTTC

J gene: TRBJ2-1
V gene: TRBV4-1
D gene: TRBD1
clone size: .
CDR3 protein: CDNSIVDRASYNEQFF
CDR3 DNA: TGCGACAACAGCATTGTTGACAGGGCTTCCTACAATGAGCAGTTCTTC

J gene: TRBJ2-3
V gene: TRBV14
D gene: .
clone size: many
CDR3 protein: CASSPGGRFTDTQYF
CDR3 DNA: TGTGCCAGCAGCCCAGGTGGAAGATTTACAGATACGCAGTATTTT